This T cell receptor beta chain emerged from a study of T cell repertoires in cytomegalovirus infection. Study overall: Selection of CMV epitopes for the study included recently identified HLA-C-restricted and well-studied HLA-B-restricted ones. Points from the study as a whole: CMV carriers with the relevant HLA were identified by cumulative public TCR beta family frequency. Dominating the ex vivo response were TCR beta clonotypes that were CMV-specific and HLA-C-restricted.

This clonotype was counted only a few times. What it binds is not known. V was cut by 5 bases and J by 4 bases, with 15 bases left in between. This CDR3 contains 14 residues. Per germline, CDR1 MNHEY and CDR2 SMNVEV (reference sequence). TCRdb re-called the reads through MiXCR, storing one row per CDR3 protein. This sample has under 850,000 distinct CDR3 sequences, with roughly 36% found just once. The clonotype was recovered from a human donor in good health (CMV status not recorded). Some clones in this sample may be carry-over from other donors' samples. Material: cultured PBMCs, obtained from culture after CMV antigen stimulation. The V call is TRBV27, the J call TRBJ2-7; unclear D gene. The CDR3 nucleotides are TGTGCCAGCAGTCGCCCAGGAGCTGGTTACGAGCAGTACTTC. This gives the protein CASSRPGAGYEQYF.